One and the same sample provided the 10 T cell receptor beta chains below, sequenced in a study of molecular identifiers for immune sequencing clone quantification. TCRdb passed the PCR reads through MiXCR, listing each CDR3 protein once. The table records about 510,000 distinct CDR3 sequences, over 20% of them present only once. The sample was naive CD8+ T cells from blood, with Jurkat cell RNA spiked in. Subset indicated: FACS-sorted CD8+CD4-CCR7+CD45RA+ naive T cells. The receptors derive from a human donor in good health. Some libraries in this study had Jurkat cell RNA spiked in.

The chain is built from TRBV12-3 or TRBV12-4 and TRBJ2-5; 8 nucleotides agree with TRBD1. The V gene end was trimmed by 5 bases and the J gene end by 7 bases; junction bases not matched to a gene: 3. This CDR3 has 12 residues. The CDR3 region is CASSGTGGTQYF. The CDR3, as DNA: TGTGCCAGCAGTGGGACAGGCGGGACCCAGTACTTC.

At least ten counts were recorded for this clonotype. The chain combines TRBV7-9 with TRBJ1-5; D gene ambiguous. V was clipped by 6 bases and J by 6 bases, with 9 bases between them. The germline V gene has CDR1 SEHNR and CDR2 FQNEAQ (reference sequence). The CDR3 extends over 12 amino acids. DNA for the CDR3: TGTGCCAGCAGTCTAGACTCTCAGCCCCAGCATTTT. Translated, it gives CASSLDSQPQHF.

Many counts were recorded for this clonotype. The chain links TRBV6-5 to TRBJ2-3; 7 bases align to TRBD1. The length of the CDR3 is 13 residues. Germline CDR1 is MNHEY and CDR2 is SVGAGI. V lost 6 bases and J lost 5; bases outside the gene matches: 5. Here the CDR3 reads CASSDRVVDTQYF. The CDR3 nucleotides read TGTGCCAGCAGCGACAGGGTAGTAGATACGCAGTATTTT.

The CDR3: CASSLTVEAFF. For the CDR3, the DNA is TGTGCCAGCAGTTTAACCGTTGAAGCTTTCTTT. The chain uses TRBV12-3 or TRBV12-4 and TRBJ1-1; no clear D gene. The V end lost 2 bases, the J end lost 7 bases, and 5 bases lay between the germline ends. The CDR3 loop spans 11 amino acids.

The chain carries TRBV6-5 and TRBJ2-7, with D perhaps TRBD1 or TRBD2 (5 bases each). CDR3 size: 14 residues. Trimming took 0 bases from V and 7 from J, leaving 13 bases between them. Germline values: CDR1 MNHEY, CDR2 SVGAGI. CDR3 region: CASSYSGVGSEQYF. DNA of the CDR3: TGTGCCAGCAGTTACTCAGGGGTTGGGAGTGAGCAGTACTTC.

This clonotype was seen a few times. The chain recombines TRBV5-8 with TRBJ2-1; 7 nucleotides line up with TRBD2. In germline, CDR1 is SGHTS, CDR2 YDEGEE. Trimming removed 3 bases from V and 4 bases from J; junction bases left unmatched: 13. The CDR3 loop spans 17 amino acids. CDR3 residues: CASSSRGRGEGYNEQFF. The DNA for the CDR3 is TGTGCCAGCAGCTCTCGTGGACGGGGGGAAGGTTACAATGAGCAGTTCTTC.

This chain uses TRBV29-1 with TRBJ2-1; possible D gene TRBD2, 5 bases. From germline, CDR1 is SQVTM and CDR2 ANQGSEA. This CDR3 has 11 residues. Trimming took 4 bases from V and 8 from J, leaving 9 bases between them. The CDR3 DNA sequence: TGCAGCGTTGTCCGGGGATATGAGCAGTTCTTC. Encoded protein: CSVVRGYEQFF.

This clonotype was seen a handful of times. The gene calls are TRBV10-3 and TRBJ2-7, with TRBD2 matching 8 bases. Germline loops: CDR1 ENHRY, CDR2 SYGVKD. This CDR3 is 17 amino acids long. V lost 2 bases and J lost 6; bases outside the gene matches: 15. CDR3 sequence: CAISEEEVGGDPLEQYF. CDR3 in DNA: TGTGCCATCAGTGAGGAAGAGGTCGGGGGGGACCCACTCGAGCAGTACTTC.

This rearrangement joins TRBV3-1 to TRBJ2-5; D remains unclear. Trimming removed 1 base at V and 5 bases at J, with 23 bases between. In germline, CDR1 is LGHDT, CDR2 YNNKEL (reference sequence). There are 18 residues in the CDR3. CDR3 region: CASSQVHSSAMSSETQYF. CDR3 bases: TGTGCCAGCAGCCAAGTGCATTCGTCGGCCATGTCCTCGGAGACCCAGTACTTC.

The CDR3 is CASSLEGLAGNTIYF. The CDR3 DNA reads TGTGCCAGCAGCTTAGAGGGGCTGGCAGGAAACACCATATATTTT. This chain connects TRBV5-8 to TRBJ1-3, with a tentative D call TRBD1 (5 bases). CDR1 is SGHTS, CDR2 YDEGEE, per germline. The CDR3 runs to 15 residues. V gave up 2 bases and J gave up 4 bases, with 13 bases separating them. Full variable domain (remainder filled in from reference TRBV5-8 and TRBJ1-3): EAGVTQSPTHLIKTRGQQATLRCSPISGHTSVYWYQQALGLGLQFLLWYDEGEERNRGNFPPRFSGRQFPNYSSELNVNALELEDSALYLCASSLEGLAGNTIYFGEGSWLTVV.